This T cell receptor beta chain comes out of a study of cytomegalovirus exposure and HLA in healthy donors. Notes on this clone: Its cognate antigen is unknown.

Primers for the PCR totalled 60 Vbeta and 13 Jbeta. As originally analysed: Later work found around 80 million unique TCR beta chains, with 9.5 million to 11 million shared. The method was immunoSEQ multiplex PCR; TCRdb's version includes in-frame clones alone and lacks a portion of them. V, J and clone size are taken as reported in that table, and D and trimming were inferred from the DNA itself. The sample lists over 150,000 clones; around 83% were seen once. Study outcomes and limitations: The authors listed approximately 160 TCR beta chains as cytomegalovirus-associated. Among the most significant clusters, several appeared linked to common viral pathogens in a later analysis.

Nominally healthy donors provided the samples, though records likely missed some immune exposures. The CDR3 loop spans 13 amino acids. CDR1 is GTSNPN and CDR2 is SVGIG in the germline V gene (reference sequence). The ends lost 5 bases at V and 7 bases at J; junction bases unmatched: 10. The chain recombines TRBV30 with TRBJ2-7; 8 positions match TRBD1. This TCR was recovered from a man aged 25-45 years in good health and CMV-seropositive. The specimen was PBMCs. CDR3 residues: CAWVGQVGVEQYF. The CDR3 bases are TGTGCCTGGGTGGGACAGGTGGGGGTGGAGCAGTACTTC.